The clone carrying this TCR beta chain came up a few times. What it recognizes is unknown. As input for TCR beta libraries, about 2.2 micrograms of genomic DNA came from cryopreserved PBMCs. The assay was immunoSEQ multiplex PCR, and TCRdb's table has in-frame clones only and misses some. This repertoire shows roughly 63,000 clones, roughly 59% found once; its top ten account for roughly 15%. These data belong to a study of cytotoxic CD8 clonotypes in ibrutinib-treated CLL. General study findings and limits: Sustained-remission and progressing patients' sampling times differed. Age-matched healthy donor levels were exceeded by baseline clonality, which tracked circulating CD8+ T-cell counts. Contraction or stability on treatment characterized the public clonotypes, which were uncommon.

The receptor was isolated from a human donor with chronic lymphocytic leukemia. The sequencing here drew on PBMCs, taken after 12 months of ibrutinib treatment.

CDR3 nucleotide sequence: TGTGCCAGCAGCTTATTGCTAGCGGGACGCACAGATACGCAGTATTTT. Translation gives CASSLLLAGRTDTQYF. The V and J genes are TRBV7-9 and TRBJ2-3; 9 positions match TRBD2. CDR1 is SEHNR and CDR2 is FQNEAQ in the germline V gene (reference sequence). With 2 bases clipped from V and 1 base from J, the junction kept 4 bases outside the gene matches. This CDR3 is 16 amino acids long.